This record looks at one TCR beta chain sequence and its context. The record originates from a study of cytomegalovirus exposure and HLA in healthy donors. The PCR had 60 Vbeta and 13 Jbeta primers. Some clones are missing from TCRdb's copy, which holds only in-frame ones; the method was immunoSEQ multiplex PCR. The sample lists over 110,000 clones, 82% occurring once. Trimming removed 0 bases from V and 1 base from J, with 7 bases in between. This CDR3 region has 15 residues. Germline CDR1 MNHEY, CDR2 SVGAGI. The J gene is TRBJ1-5, the V gene TRBV6-5, with D perhaps matching TRBD1 (5 bases). The origin of this receptor is a male donor in good health and CMV-seronegative. Sequenced material: PBMCs. The CDR3 sequence is CASSYSGGSNQPQHF. As DNA, the CDR3 is TGTGCCAGCAGTTACTCCGGGGGAAGCAATCAGCCCCAGCATTTT.